A selection of T cell receptor beta chains follows, all from one sample in a study of post-analysis software for immune sequencing data. A single record per CDR3 protein comes from TCRdb applying MiXCR to the PCR reads. The data show roughly 570,000 distinct CDR3 sequences, 30% to 40% seen once. Sequencing was done on a sample of blood. These receptors came from a girl aged 2-17 years with multiple sclerosis. Both conserved end residues are part of each CDR3. The order of the fields is J gene, clone size, V gene, D gene, CDR3 length, CDR3 protein, CDR3 DNA. D genes are given only for firm matches. The listing skips clone size in some rows; elsewhere it reads once, few, many or a size class.

j_gene: TRBJ2-7
abundance: many
v_gene: TRBV12-3/TRBV12-4
d_gene: .
len: 13
CDR3aa: CASGPEASYEQYF
CDR3nt: TGTGCCAGCGGCCCCGAGGCCTCCTACGAGCAGTACTTC

j_gene: TRBJ2-3
abundance: .
v_gene: TRBV9
d_gene: TRBD1
len: 17
CDR3aa: CASSRKRTGASTGTQYF
CDR3nt: TGTGCCAGCAGTCGAAAACGGACAGGAGCTAGCACAGGTACGCAGTATTTT

j_gene: TRBJ1-1
abundance: .
v_gene: TRBV5-6
d_gene: TRBD1
len: 16
CDR3aa: CASSLEQGQRNTEAFF
CDR3nt: TGTGCCAGCAGCTTGGAACAGGGGCAACGGAACACTGAAGCTTTCTTT

j_gene: TRBJ2-7
abundance: many
v_gene: TRBV20-1
d_gene: TRBD1
len: 13
CDR3aa: CSANRDSQYEQYF
CDR3nt: TGCAGTGCGAACCGGGACAGCCAATACGAGCAGTACTTC

j_gene: TRBJ1-1
abundance: .
v_gene: TRBV27
d_gene: .
len: 13
CDR3aa: CASSSSVNTEAFF
CDR3nt: TGTGCCAGCAGTTCATCAGTAAACACTGAAGCTTTCTTT

j_gene: TRBJ2-7
abundance: .
v_gene: TRBV5-4
d_gene: TRBD2
len: 14
CDR3aa: CASSWTSGDYEQYF
CDR3nt: TGTGCCAGCAGCTGGACTAGCGGGGACTACGAGCAGTACTTC

j_gene: TRBJ2-1
abundance: .
v_gene: TRBV6-6
d_gene: TRBD2
len: 13
CDR3aa: CARRTSSYNEQLF
CDR3nt: TGTGCCAGACGGACTAGCTCTTACAATGAGCAGTTATTC

j_gene: TRBJ1-2
abundance: .
v_gene: TRBV4-1
d_gene: .
len: 16
CDR3aa: CASSQEPGRGGSGYTF
CDR3nt: TGCGCCAGCAGCCAAGAACCGGGACGGGGAGGGAGTGGCTACACCTTC

j_gene: TRBJ1-2
abundance: few
v_gene: TRBV9
d_gene: TRBD1
len: 14
CDR3aa: CASSLRGQHYGYTF
CDR3nt: TGTGCCAGCAGCCTACGGGGACAGCACTATGGCTACACCTTC

j_gene: TRBJ2-3
abundance: .
v_gene: TRBV6-5
d_gene: .
len: 15
CDR3aa: CASNPPGGDTDTQYF
CDR3nt: TGTGCCAGCAACCCCCCGGGGGGCGACACAGATACGCAGTATTTT

j_gene: TRBJ2-5
abundance: .
v_gene: TRBV6-1
d_gene: .
len: 12
CDR3aa: CASSDYDLTQYF
CDR3nt: TGTGCCAGCAGTGACTACGACTTAACCCAGTACTTC

j_gene: TRBJ1-2
abundance: few
v_gene: TRBV7-9
d_gene: .
len: 13
CDR3aa: CASSPPALDGYTF
CDR3nt: TGTGCCAGCAGCCCCCCCGCCCTGGATGGCTACACCTTC

j_gene: TRBJ2-3
abundance: .
v_gene: TRBV7-2
d_gene: .
len: 14
CDR3aa: CASSPDSPTDTQYF
CDR3nt: TGTGCCAGCAGCCCGGACAGCCCCACAGATACGCAGTATTTT

j_gene: TRBJ2-5
abundance: .
v_gene: TRBV18
d_gene: .
len: 15
CDR3aa: CASSPRAGTQETQYF
CDR3nt: TGTGCCAGCTCACCACGGGCAGGAACACAAGAGACCCAGTACTTC

j_gene: TRBJ1-2
abundance: .
v_gene: TRBV4-1
d_gene: TRBD1
len: 16
CDR3aa: CASSPSKSGTVYGYTF
CDR3nt: TGCGCCAGCAGCCCAAGCAAATCCGGGACAGTATACGGCTACACCTTC

j_gene: TRBJ2-1
abundance: .
v_gene: TRBV10-3
d_gene: .
len: 14
CDR3aa: CAIRRETLYNEQFF
CDR3nt: TGTGCCATCAGACGGGAAACCCTATACAATGAGCAGTTCTTC

j_gene: TRBJ2-5
abundance: few
v_gene: TRBV20-1
d_gene: TRBD2
len: 16
CDR3aa: CSAGVAGSSLQETQYF
CDR3nt: TGCAGCGCGGGGGTAGCGGGGAGCTCGCTGCAAGAGACCCAGTACTTC

j_gene: TRBJ2-5
abundance: .
v_gene: TRBV6-5
d_gene: .
len: 15
CDR3aa: CASTPDWGTQETQYF
CDR3nt: TGTGCCAGCACTCCAGACTGGGGGACACAAGAGACCCAGTACTTC

j_gene: TRBJ2-1
abundance: .
v_gene: TRBV7-8
d_gene: .
len: 16
CDR3aa: CASSPARGGSYNEQFF
CDR3nt: TGTGCCAGCAGCCCAGCCAGGGGAGGGTCCTACAATGAGCAGTTCTTC

j_gene: TRBJ2-2
abundance: once
v_gene: TRBV5-1
d_gene: TRBD1
len: 17
CDR3aa: CASSLKFGTVNTGELFF
CDR3nt: TGCGCCAGCAGCTTGAAATTCGGGACAGTCAACACCGGGGAGCTGTTTTTT

j_gene: TRBJ2-7
abundance: .
v_gene: TRBV24-1
d_gene: .
len: 17
CDR3aa: CATSDAKPGPSGVAQYF
CDR3nt: TGTGCCACCAGTGACGCAAAGCCAGGGCCTTCGGGAGTGGCCCAGTACTTC

j_gene: TRBJ2-7
abundance: few
v_gene: TRBV6-1
d_gene: TRBD2
len: 14
CDR3aa: CASSAAGGPYEQYF
CDR3nt: TGTGCCAGCAGTGCAGCGGGGGGCCCCTACGAGCAGTACTTC

j_gene: TRBJ2-1
abundance: .
v_gene: TRBV6-1
d_gene: TRBD2
len: 17
CDR3aa: CASSEWIDSGVQETQFF
CDR3nt: TGTGCCAGCAGTGAATGGATAGATAGCGGGGTACAAGAGACCCAGTTCTTC

j_gene: TRBJ1-1
abundance: few
v_gene: TRBV18
d_gene: TRBD1
len: 14
CDR3aa: CASFTGQGTDEAFF
CDR3nt: TGTGCCAGTTTCACGGGACAGGGGACGGATGAAGCTTTCTTT

j_gene: TRBJ1-2
abundance: .
v_gene: TRBV20-1
d_gene: .
len: 13
CDR3aa: CSARIRGRVGYTF
CDR3nt: TGCAGTGCTAGAATCAGGGGACGGGTCGGCTACACCTTC

j_gene: TRBJ2-3
abundance: .
v_gene: TRBV5-1
d_gene: TRBD1
len: 16
CDR3aa: CASSRGDRGSTDTQYF
CDR3nt: TGCGCCAGCAGCAGAGGGGACAGGGGAAGCACAGATACGCAGTATTTT

j_gene: TRBJ2-1
abundance: .
v_gene: TRBV2
d_gene: TRBD1
len: 14
CDR3aa: CASSFEGQGNEQFF
CDR3nt: TGTGCCAGCAGCTTCGAGGGACAGGGGAATGAGCAGTTCTTC

j_gene: TRBJ2-1
abundance: many
v_gene: TRBV7-7
d_gene: TRBD2
len: 15
CDR3aa: CASSALAGGTNEQFF
CDR3nt: TGTGCTAGCAGCGCTCTAGCGGGGGGGACGAATGAGCAGTTCTTC

j_gene: TRBJ2-7
abundance: few
v_gene: TRBV7-2
d_gene: .
len: 15
CDR3aa: CASSPWADETYEQYF
CDR3nt: TGTGCCAGCAGCCCTTGGGCAGATGAGACCTACGAGCAGTACTTC

j_gene: TRBJ1-2
abundance: .
v_gene: TRBV20-1
d_gene: .
len: 14
CDR3aa: CSARSARGYYGYTF
CDR3nt: TGCAGTGCTAGATCTGCACGGGGATACTATGGCTACACCTTC

j_gene: TRBJ2-7
abundance: .
v_gene: TRBV9
d_gene: .
len: 15
CDR3aa: CASSVVRDSWSEQYF
CDR3nt: TGTGCCAGCAGCGTAGTGCGGGACAGTTGGTCCGAGCAGTACTTC

j_gene: TRBJ1-4
abundance: few
v_gene: TRBV5-5
d_gene: .
len: 14
CDR3aa: CASSFKGRYEKLFF
CDR3nt: TGTGCCAGCAGCTTTAAAGGCCGCTATGAAAAACTGTTTTTT

j_gene: TRBJ2-3
abundance: few
v_gene: TRBV20-1
d_gene: .
len: 14
CDR3aa: CSASSSYGADTQYF
CDR3nt: TGCAGTGCTAGCTCGAGCTATGGAGCAGATACGCAGTATTTT

j_gene: TRBJ2-1
abundance: few
v_gene: TRBV11-2
d_gene: TRBD1
len: 16
CDR3aa: CASSLVRGQGAREQFF
CDR3nt: TGTGCCAGCAGCTTAGTCCGAGGACAGGGGGCGCGTGAGCAGTTCTTC

j_gene: TRBJ2-1
abundance: .
v_gene: TRBV7-2
d_gene: .
len: 16
CDR3aa: CASSLWGGAGLDEQFF
CDR3nt: TGTGCCAGCAGCTTATGGGGGGGGGCAGGGCTGGATGAGCAGTTCTTC

j_gene: TRBJ2-5
abundance: .
v_gene: TRBV7-9
d_gene: TRBD2
len: 14
CDR3aa: CTSSTSGGLETQYF
CDR3nt: TGTACCAGCAGTACTAGCGGGGGTTTGGAGACCCAGTACTTC

j_gene: TRBJ1-2
abundance: .
v_gene: TRBV6-5
d_gene: .
len: 16
CDR3aa: CASTGSSRGSNYGYTF
CDR3nt: TGTGCCAGCACCGGCAGTTCCCGGGGGAGCAACTATGGCTACACCTTC

j_gene: TRBJ1-5
abundance: .
v_gene: TRBV9
d_gene: .
len: 13
CDR3aa: CASSSLTDQPQHF
CDR3nt: TGTGCCAGCAGCTCCCTGACCGATCAGCCCCAGCATTTT

j_gene: TRBJ2-3
abundance: many
v_gene: TRBV29-1
d_gene: TRBD1
len: 13
CDR3aa: CSVEPTGADTQYF
CDR3nt: TGCAGCGTGGAACCGACAGGGGCAGATACGCAGTATTTT